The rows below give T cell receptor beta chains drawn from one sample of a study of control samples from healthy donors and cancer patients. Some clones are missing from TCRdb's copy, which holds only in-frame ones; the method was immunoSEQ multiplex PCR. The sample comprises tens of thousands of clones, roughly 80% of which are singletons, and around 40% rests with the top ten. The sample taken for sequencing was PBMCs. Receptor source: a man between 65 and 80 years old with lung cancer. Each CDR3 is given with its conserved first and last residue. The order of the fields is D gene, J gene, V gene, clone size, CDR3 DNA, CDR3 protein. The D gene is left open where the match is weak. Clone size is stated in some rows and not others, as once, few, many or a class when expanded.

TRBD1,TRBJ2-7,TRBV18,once,TGTGCCAGCTCACTGGGGACCGGGACAGGGGAGCTCGAGCAGTACTTC,CASSLGTGTGELEQYF
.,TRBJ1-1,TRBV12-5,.,TGTGCTAGTGGTTTGGTATGGGGCACGGACGGACCCACGAGAAACACTGAAGCTTTCTTT,CASGLVWGTDGPTRNTEAFF
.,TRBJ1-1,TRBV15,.,TGTGCCACCAGCAGAGATCTCCGGGGTACTGAAGCTTTCTTT,CATSRDLRGTEAFF
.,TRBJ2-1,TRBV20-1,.,TGCAGTGCTAGAGATCCTCCGGGGCAGTTCTTC,CSARDPPGQFF
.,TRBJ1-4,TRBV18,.,TGTGCCAGCTCACCCTTTCGGGACTTTAATGAAAAACTGTTTTTT,CASSPFRDFNEKLFF
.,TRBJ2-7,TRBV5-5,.,TGTGCCAGCAGCCGTCCGAGGGGGGGCCTGCACGAGCAGTACTTC,CASSRPRGGLHEQYF
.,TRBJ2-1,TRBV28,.,TGTGCCAGCAGTTTGGAATACAATGAGCAGTTCTTC,CASSLEYNEQFF
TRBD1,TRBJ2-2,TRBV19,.,TGTGCCAGCGACAGGGAAAACACCGGGGAGCTGTTTTTT,CASDRENTGELFF
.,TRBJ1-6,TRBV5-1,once,TGCGCCAGCAGCTTGGACGGGTCACCCCTCCACTTT,CASSLDGSPLHF
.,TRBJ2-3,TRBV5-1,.,TGCGCCAGCAGCTTGGATCTAGCTAGCACAGATACGCAGTATTTT,CASSLDLASTDTQYF
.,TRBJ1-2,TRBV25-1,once,TGTGCCAGCAGTCCACGTGGGGTGAGGGAGCATTGGGGCTACACCTTC,CASSPRGVREHWGYTF
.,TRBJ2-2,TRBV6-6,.,TGTGCCAGCAGTTTGGGCACCGGGGAGCTGTTTTTT,CASSLGTGELFF
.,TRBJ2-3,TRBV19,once,TGTGCCAGTAGTATACCGCCAGGAGATACGCAGTATTTT,CASSIPPGDTQYF
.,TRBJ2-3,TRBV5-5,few,TGTGCCAGCAGTCATGACCGGTGGGGCACAGATACGCAGTATTTT,CASSHDRWGTDTQYF
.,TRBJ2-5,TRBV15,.,TGTGCCACCAGCAAGAACCCGGGATTGCTAATCGGAGACCAAGAGACCCAGTACTTC,CATSKNPGLLIGDQETQYF
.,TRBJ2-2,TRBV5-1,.,TGCGCCAGCAGCTTAGCAGGGTCTTCAGTAGGGGAGCTGTTTTTT,CASSLAGSSVGELFF
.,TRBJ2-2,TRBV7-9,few,TGTGCCAGCAGCTTACAGTTCGTGCAGGGAAACACCGGGGAGCTGTTTTTT,CASSLQFVQGNTGELFF
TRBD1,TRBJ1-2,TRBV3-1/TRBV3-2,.,TGTGCCAGCAGCCAGGAAGGACAGGGGATGTACGGCTACACCTTC,CASSQEGQGMYGYTF
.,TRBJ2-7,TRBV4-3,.,TGCGCCAGCAGCCAGGGGGTGTGGGGCAGCTCCTACGAGCAGTACTTC,CASSQGVWGSSYEQYF
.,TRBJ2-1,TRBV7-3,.,TGTGCCAGCAGCTTAGGGGGCACTCAGAATGAGCAGTTCTTC,CASSLGGTQNEQFF
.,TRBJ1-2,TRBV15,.,TGTGCCACCAGCAGAGTTCGGGGTAATAATGGCTACACCTTC,CATSRVRGNNGYTF
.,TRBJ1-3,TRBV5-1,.,TGCGCCAGCAGCTTGGGGGACGGAAAAGGTCGGGCTGGAAACACCATATATTTT,CASSLGDGKGRAGNTIYF